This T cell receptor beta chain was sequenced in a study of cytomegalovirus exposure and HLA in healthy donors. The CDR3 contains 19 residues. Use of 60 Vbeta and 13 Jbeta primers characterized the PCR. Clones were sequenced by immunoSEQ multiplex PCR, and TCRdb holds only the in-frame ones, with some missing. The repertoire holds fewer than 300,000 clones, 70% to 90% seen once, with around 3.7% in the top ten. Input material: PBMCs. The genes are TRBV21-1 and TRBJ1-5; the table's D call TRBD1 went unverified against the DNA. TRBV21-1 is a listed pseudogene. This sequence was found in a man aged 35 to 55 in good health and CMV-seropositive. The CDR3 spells CASSIAVRGRGYSNQPQHF. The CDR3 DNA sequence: TGTGCCAGCAGCATCGCAGTAAGGGGGAGAGGCTATAGCAATCAGCCCCAGCATTTT.